A single sample gave rise to the 16 T cell receptor beta chains below, sequenced in a study of cytotoxic CD8 clonotypes in ibrutinib-treated CLL. TCRdb's table, derived via immunoSEQ multiplex PCR, lists solely in-frame clones and lacks some. The sample lists about 49,000 clones, more than 45% occurring once. The sequencing here drew on PBMCs, taken after 12 months of ibrutinib treatment. These receptor sequences come from a human donor with chronic lymphocytic leukemia.

This clone appeared once. The rearrangement uses TRBV5-1 and TRBJ1-1; D not resolved. The CDR3 spans 14 residues. Germline values: CDR1 SGHRS, CDR2 YFSETQ. Trimming removed 1 base at V and 3 bases at J, with 10 bases between. CDR3 sequence (DNA): TGCGCCAGCAGCTTGAATCCTTGGGACACTGAAGCTTTCTTT. Translation gives CASSLNPWDTEAFF.

The J gene is TRBJ2-1, the V gene TRBV6-1, with D hard to call. V lost 7 bases to trimming and J lost 6 bases, with 13 bases between them. Germline CDR1 reads MNHNS; CDR2 reads SASEGT. This CDR3 has 13 residues. CDR3 DNA: TGTGCCAGCATCCCACAGATACGCAATGAGCAGTTCTTC. This sequence encodes CASIPQIRNEQFF.

The V and J genes are TRBV15 and TRBJ1-2; maybe TRBD1 (5 bases). V was pared by 9 bases and J by 4 bases, with 18 bases between. This CDR3 is 14 amino acids long. In germline, CDR1 is LNHNV, CDR2 YYDKDF (reference sequence). CDR3 sequence (DNA): TGTGCCACTTCAGGTGGGGGGTACGGCTATGGCTACACCTTC. Translating it yields CATSGGGYGYGYTF.

The table lists this clone with a few counts. V usage is TRBV18 and J usage is TRBJ2-6, with TRBD1 matching 9 bases. The V gene end was trimmed by 6 bases and the J gene end by 4 bases; junction bases not matched to a gene: 10. CDR1 and CDR2 (germline): KGHSH, LQKENI. The CDR3 has 17 residues. CDR3 coding DNA: TGTGCCAGCTCGCCGGGACAGGGTTTAGAAGGGGCCAACGTCCTGACTTTC. Translated, it gives CASSPGQGLEGANVLTF.

The chain joins TRBV5-6 to TRBJ1-3; the D is unclear. The CDR3 has 15 residues. Germline V gene lookup returns CDR1 SGHDT and CDR2 YYEEEE. Trimming removed 1 base from V and 1 base from J, with 9 bases in between. The DNA for the CDR3 is TGTGCCAGCAGCTTGTGGCAGTCTTCTGGAAACACCATATATTTT. It specifies CASSLWQSSGNTIYF. Full variable domain (rest looked up from reference TRBV5-6 and TRBJ1-3): DAGVTQSPTHLIKTRGQQVTLRCSPKSGHDTVSWYQQALGQGPQFIFQYYEEEERQRGNFPDRFSGHQFPNYSSELNVNALLLGDSALYLCASSLWQSSGNTIYFGEGSWLTVV.

The V gene is TRBV5-1, the J gene TRBJ1-2; D perhaps matches TRBD1 (5 bases). Germline CDR1 SGHRS, CDR2 YFSETQ. V gave up 6 bases and J gave up 7 bases, with 16 bases separating them. The length of the CDR3 is 13 residues. DNA for the CDR3: TGCGCCAGCACCAGGACCGTAAGGGGTGGCTACACCTTC. It specifies CASTRTVRGGYTF.

The gene calls are TRBV7-9 and TRBJ2-1; the D gene could be TRBD1 or TRBD2 (6 bases each). The CDR3 consists of 13 residues. V was clipped by 8 bases and J by 11 bases, with 19 bases between them. Per germline, CDR1 SEHNR and CDR2 FQNEAQ (reference sequence). The CDR3: CASWGAGTVKQFF. CDR3 coding DNA: TGTGCCAGCTGGGGGGCAGGCACTGTAAAGCAGTTCTTC.

This clone was counted a few times. This chain joins TRBV7-9 and TRBJ1-1; no firm D call. The germline CDR1 and CDR2 sequences are SEHNR and FQNEAQ (reference sequence). V was clipped by 6 bases and J by 6 bases, with 14 bases between them. The length of the CDR3 is 13 residues. The CDR3 coding sequence is TGTGCCAGCAGGGGGTCCTCATACGCTGAAGCTTTCTTT. It specifies CASRGSSYAEAFF.

This chain links TRBV29-1 with TRBJ2-7, with 8 positions matching TRBD2. CDR1 is SQVTM and CDR2 is ANQGSEA in the germline V gene. V shed 4 bases, J shed 6 bases, and the junction held 8 bases outside the gene matches. The CDR3 runs to 13 residues. Written as DNA, the CDR3 is TGCAGCGTTGTTTCGGGAGGGCCCTTCGAGCAGTACTTC. Protein: CSVVSGGPFEQYF.

The table lists this clone with a few counts. The chain links TRBV30 to TRBJ2-2; D tentatively reads TRBD1 or TRBD2 (5 bases each). Per the germline V gene, CDR1 is GTSNPN and CDR2 is SVGIG (reference sequence). This CDR3 is 14 amino acids long. Trimming removed 3 bases at V and 4 bases at J, with 12 bases between. The CDR3 nucleotides are TGTGCCTGGAGCGACTGGGGGAGCACCGGGGAGCTGTTTTTT. Its translation: CAWSDWGSTGELFF.

The rearrangement joins TRBV7-6 to TRBJ1-1; possibly TRBD1 for D (6 bases). Germline V gene sequence: CDR1 SGHVS, CDR2 FNYEAQ. The CDR3 length is 16 residues. V lost 1 base and J lost 2, with 14 bases in between. The CDR3 DNA is TGTGCCAGCAGCTTAGGAGGTCCAGGGACAAACACTGAAGCTTTCTTT. It is translated as CASSLGGPGTNTEAFF.

The chain uses TRBV5-1 and TRBJ2-7; D might be TRBD2 (7 bases). The CDR3 spans 15 residues. Germline V gene lookup returns CDR1 SGHRS and CDR2 YFSETQ. V lost 4 bases, J lost 2 bases, and 16 bases lay in between. CDR3 amino acids: CASSPSGGYPYEQYF. The CDR3 DNA follows: TGCGCCAGCAGCCCGTCGGGGGGCTACCCCTACGAGCAGTACTTC.

This clone was observed once. The V and J genes are TRBV2 and TRBJ2-7; 7 bases line up with TRBD1. Germline values: CDR1 SNHLY, CDR2 FYNNEI. The CDR3 length is 14 residues. The J segment lost 4 bases and the V segment lost 2 bases, leaving 5 bases of the junction unmatched. CDR3 in DNA: TGTGCCAGCAGTGAACAGGGGGAAAGGTACGAGCAGTACTTC. Translated: CASSEQGERYEQYF.

This chain joins TRBV7-2 and TRBJ1-4; D uncertain. Germline CDR1 SGHTA, CDR2 FQGNSA. The CDR3 consists of 16 residues. The V end was cut by 1 base, the J end by 4 bases, with 13 bases between. The CDR3 reads CASSLGALRGNEKLFF. The CDR3 region has the DNA TGTGCCAGCAGCTTAGGGGCCCTCCGGGGTAATGAAAAACTGTTTTTT.

V usage is TRBV5-6 and J usage is TRBJ1-2; D not certain. Trimming left V 0 bases short and J 4 bases short, with 10 bases between. The CDR3 sequence is 14 residues long. The V gene's germline CDR1 is SGHDT and CDR2 YYEEEE. The CDR3 is CASSLGQAIYGYTF. For the CDR3, the DNA is TGTGCCAGCAGCTTGGGGCAGGCCATCTATGGCTACACCTTC.

The chain carries TRBV11-2 and TRBJ2-7; D may be TRBD1 or TRBD2 (6 bases each). Germline assignment: CDR1 SGHAT and CDR2 FQNNGV. With 1 base removed from V and 4 bases from J, the gap between germline ends came to 17 bases. The CDR3 spans 16 residues. The CDR3 loop is CASSLGRRGQGYEQYF. The CDR3, as DNA: TGTGCCAGCAGCTTAGGACGGAGGGGTCAGGGGTACGAGCAGTACTTC.